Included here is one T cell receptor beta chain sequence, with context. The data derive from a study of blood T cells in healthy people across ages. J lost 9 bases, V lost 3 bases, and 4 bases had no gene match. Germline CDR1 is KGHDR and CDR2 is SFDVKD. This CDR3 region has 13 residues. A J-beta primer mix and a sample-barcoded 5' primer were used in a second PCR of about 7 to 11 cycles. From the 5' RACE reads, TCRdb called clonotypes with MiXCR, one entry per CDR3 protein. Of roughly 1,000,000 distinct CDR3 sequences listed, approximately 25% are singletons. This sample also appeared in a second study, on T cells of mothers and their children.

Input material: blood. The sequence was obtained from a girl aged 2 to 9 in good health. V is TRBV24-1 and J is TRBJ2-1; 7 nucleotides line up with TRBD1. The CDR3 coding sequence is TGTGCCACCAGTGATCCGACAGGGCCTGAGCAGTTCTTC. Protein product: CATSDPTGPEQFF.